This TCR beta chain was sequenced for a study of blood T cells in healthy people across ages. There are a few counts of this clonotype. Through a sample-barcoded 5' primer and a J-beta primer mix, a second PCR was run for about 6 to 12 cycles. Each CDR3 protein gets one entry after TCRdb re-called the 5' RACE reads with MiXCR. The sample carries hundreds of thousands of distinct CDR3 sequences, about a fifth recorded once. This TCR came from a man between 70 and 80 years old in good health. The sequenced sample was blood.

CDR3 residues: CASSYGTSRETQYF. For the CDR3, the DNA is TGCGCCAGCAGCTATGGGACTAGCAGGGAGACCCAGTACTTC. The J gene is TRBJ2-5, the V gene TRBV5-1; 9 bases match TRBD2. V lost 3 bases, J lost 5 bases, and 5 bases stayed unmatched. The length of the CDR3 is 14 residues. CDR1 is SGHRS, CDR2 YFSETQ, per germline.